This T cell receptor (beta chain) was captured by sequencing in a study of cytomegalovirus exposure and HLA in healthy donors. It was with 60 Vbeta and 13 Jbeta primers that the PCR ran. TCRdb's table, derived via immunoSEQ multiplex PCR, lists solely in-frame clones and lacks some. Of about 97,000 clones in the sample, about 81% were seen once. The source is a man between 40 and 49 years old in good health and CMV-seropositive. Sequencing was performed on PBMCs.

In DNA form, the CDR3 reads TGTGCCAGCAGTTTTCAGGGGCCCCAATATCAGCCCCAGCATTTT. It translates to CASSFQGPQYQPQHF. The chain uses TRBV27 and TRBJ1-5; TRBD1 might be the D (6 bases). CDR1 MNHEY and CDR2 SMNVEV come from the germline V gene (reference sequence). CDR3 length: 15 residues. Deletions cut 3 bases from V and 5 bases from J, with 14 bases between.